A single sample is the source of the 16 T cell receptor delta chains below, sequenced in a study of gamma-delta chains in newborns, infants, children. TCRdb re-called the reads using CATT. In the table there are about 11,000 delta-chain clones, around 8.8% of which are singletons. What was sequenced was blood. The source of these receptors is a child who was a newborn, infant or young child, either healthy, febrile or measles-vaccinated (not recorded which).

The rearrangement links TRDV2 to TRDJ1; TRDD3 might be the D (6 bases). Germline assignment: CDR1 GEAIGNYY and CDR2 EKD. This CDR3 is built from 15 residues. Deletions cut 3 bases from V and 0 bases from J, with 13 bases between. The DNA for the CDR3 is TGTGCCTGTGACCATGTTGGGGGGTACACCGATAAACTCATCTTT. Residues: CACDHVGGYTDKLIF.

The CDR3 DNA reads as TGTGCCTGTGACCCCATAACACCTTCCTCCGGGGATACTACAGCTTTGACAGCACAACTCTTCTTT. Its translation: CACDPITPSSGDTTALTAQLFF. The rearrangement joins TRDV2 to TRDJ2; TRDD3 is a possible D gene (8 bases). Trimming shortened V by 3 bases and J by 0 bases, and 31 bases separated the two germline ends. Germline V CDR1 and CDR2: GEAIGNYY, EKD. CDR3 length equals 22 residues.

J is TRDJ1 and V is TRDV2, with 12 bases identical to TRDD3. With V trimmed by 4 bases and J by 4 bases, 9 bases remained unmatched. This CDR3 spans 16 amino acids. Germline CDR1 reads GEAIGNYY; CDR2 reads EKD. This chain's CDR3 is CACEFLGDTRIDKLIF. CDR3 DNA sequence: TGTGCCTGTGAATTTCTGGGGGATACGCGAATCGATAAACTCATCTTT.

The chain has TRDV2 and TRDJ2; 7 bases line up with TRDD3. CDR1 is GEAIGNYY, CDR2 EKD, per germline. V was clipped by 1 base and J by 0 bases; unmatched bases: 7. The CDR3 has 17 amino acids. The CDR3 nucleotides read TGTGCCTGTGACACTCTATCTGGGGGGACTTTGACAGCACAACTCTTCTTT. The encoded protein is CACDTLSGGTLTAQLFF.

This clone was observed a few times. This chain connects TRDV2 to TRDJ3; 13 bases are shared with TRDD3. The ends lost 2 bases at V and 0 bases at J; junction bases unmatched: 6. Germline values: CDR1 GEAIGNYY, CDR2 EKD. The CDR3 is made up of 20 amino acids. The CDR3 sequence is CACDKVLGDTRSWDTRQMFF. The CDR3 DNA sequence: TGTGCCTGTGACAAAGTACTGGGGGATACGCGCTCCTGGGACACCCGACAGATGTTTTTC.

The chain uses TRDV2 and TRDJ3, with 11 nucleotides matching TRDD3. The V segment lost 1 base and the J segment 2 bases; nucleotides outside the gene matches: 3. Germline lookup yields CDR1 GEAIGNYY and CDR2 EKD. This CDR3 has 18 residues. The CDR3 sequence is CACDTGGYDTWDTRQMFF. In nucleotides, the CDR3 is TGTGCCTGTGACACTGGGGGATACGACACCTGGGACACCCGACAGATGTTTTTC.

This clone came up a few times. The rearrangement uses TRDV2 and TRDJ1; TRDD3 matches 11 bases. This CDR3 is 14 amino acids long. J was trimmed by 7 bases and V by 2 bases; bases with no gene match: 5. Germline V lookup: CDR1 GEAIGNYY, CDR2 EKD. CDR3 protein: CACDKLGDKAKLIF. The CDR3, as DNA: TGTGCCTGTGACAAACTGGGGGATAAGGCTAAACTCATCTTT.

The V gene is TRDV2, the J gene TRDJ1; 8 bases match TRDD3. In germline, CDR1 is GEAIGNYY, CDR2 EKD. Germline trimming cut 2 bases from V and 2 bases from J; bases unmatched to any gene: 6. This CDR3 has 15 amino acids. CDR3 loop: CACDILGALTDKLIF. As DNA, the CDR3 is TGTGCCTGTGACATACTGGGGGCCCTTACCGATAAACTCATCTTT.

In its sample, this clone was seen a few times. The chain carries TRDV2 and TRDJ3, with 8 positions matching TRDD3. The germline CDR1 and CDR2 sequences are GEAIGNYY and EKD. The CDR3 spans 23 residues. The V segment lost 0 bases and the J segment 0 bases; nucleotides outside the gene matches: 18. CDR3 nucleotides: TGTGCCTGTGACACCGTAGCTGGGGTGGGGGATCTAACCCTCTCCTGGGACACCCGACAGATGTTTTTC. Its protein product is CACDTVAGVGDLTLSWDTRQMFF.

V usage is TRDV2 and J usage is TRDJ3; 7 bases fit TRDD3. Trimming took 0 bases from V and 5 from J; bases not matched to a gene: 12. Germline V gene sequence: CDR1 GEAIGNYY, CDR2 EKD. The CDR3 covers 19 residues. Written as DNA, the CDR3 is TGTGCCTGTGACACCGTTAGTGGGGATAAGGTCCGGGACACCCGACAGATGTTTTTC. Amino acids: CACDTVSGDKVRDTRQMFF.

This clone was picked up a small number of times. A read error may produce the germline difference seen at one junction end. The chain recombines TRDV2 with TRDJ3, with TRDD3 identical over 7 bases. This CDR3 has 17 residues. Germline lookup yields CDR1 GEAIGNYY and CDR2 EKD. The CDR3 DNA reads as TGTGCCCGTGACACCTGGGGGGGCTCCTGGGACACCCGACAGATGTTTTTC. This encodes CARDTWGGSWDTRQMFF.

For this clone: Other nucleotide sequences from this sample produce the same CDR3. The chain links TRDV2 to TRDJ1, with D tentatively TRDD3 (5 bases). V was trimmed by 0 bases and J by 0 bases, leaving 10 bases between them. Germline V gene lookup returns CDR1 GEAIGNYY and CDR2 EKD. There are 15 residues in the CDR3. The CDR3 region is CACDTVGEYTDKLIF. In nucleotides, the CDR3 is TGTGCCTGTGACACCGTTGGGGAGTACACCGATAAACTCATCTTT.

For this clone: The sample has other DNA sequences that encode this CDR3 too. This sequence joins TRDV2 and TRDJ3; a possible D gene is TRDD3 (6 bases). Germline V CDR1 and CDR2: GEAIGNYY, EKD. This CDR3 has 19 amino acids. The ends were cut back, 0 bases at V and 0 bases at J, with 14 bases in the middle. The CDR3 spells CACDTAGGRSSWDTRQMFF. CDR3 sequence (DNA): TGTGCCTGTGACACCGCCGGGGGACGTAGCTCCTGGGACACCCGACAGATGTTTTTC.

The table lists this clone with a few counts. This rearrangement joins TRDV2 to TRDJ1; D gene ambiguous. Germline CDR1 GEAIGNYY, CDR2 EKD. There are 14 residues in the CDR3. Trimming took 0 bases from V and 0 from J, leaving 7 bases between them. CDR3 region: CACDTLMNTDKLIF. The CDR3 nucleotides are TGTGCCTGTGACACCTTGATGAACACCGATAAACTCATCTTT.

The chain uses TRDV2 and TRDJ1; D remains unclear. The CDR3 has 16 amino acids. Germline-derived CDR1 and CDR2 are GEAIGNYY and EKD. Trimming left V 0 bases short and J 0 bases short, with 13 bases between. CDR3 amino acids: CACDTVSIPYTDKLIF. DNA for the CDR3: TGTGCCTGTGACACCGTATCTATACCGTACACCGATAAACTCATCTTT.

This clone was observed a few times. CDR3 in amino acids: CACDTWGASSWDTRQMFF. The DNA of the CDR3 is TGTGCCTGTGACACCTGGGGGGCGAGCTCCTGGGACACCCGACAGATGTTTTTC. This chain connects TRDV2 to TRDJ3; TRDD3 is a possible D gene (6 bases). Trimming took off 0 bases at V and 0 bases at J, with 11 bases between the two ends. CDR1 is GEAIGNYY, CDR2 EKD, per germline. This CDR3 spans 18 amino acids.